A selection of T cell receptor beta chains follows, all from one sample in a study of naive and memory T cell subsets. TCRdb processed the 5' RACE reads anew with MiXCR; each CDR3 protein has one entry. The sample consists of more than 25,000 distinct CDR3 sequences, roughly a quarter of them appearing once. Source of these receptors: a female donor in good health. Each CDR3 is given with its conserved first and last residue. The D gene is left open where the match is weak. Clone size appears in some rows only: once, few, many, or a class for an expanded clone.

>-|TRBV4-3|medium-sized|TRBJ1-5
TGCGCCAGCAGCCAAGATGTGCAGGAGGGCCAGCCCCAGCATTTT
CASSQDVQEGQPQHF
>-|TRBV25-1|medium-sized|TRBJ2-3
TGTGCCAGCAGTGAAGGGGGTGCCACAGATACGCAGTATTTT
CASSEGGATDTQYF
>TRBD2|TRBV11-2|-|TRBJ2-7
TGTGCCAGCAGCTTAACGACTAGCGGGAGTAAGATCCACGAGCAGTACTTC
CASSLTTSGSKIHEQYF
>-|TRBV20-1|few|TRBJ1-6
TGCAGTGCCGTCGGGGGGCAGAGAAGCTATAATTCACCCCTCCACTTT
CSAVGGQRSYNSPLHF
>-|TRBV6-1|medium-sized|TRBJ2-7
TGTGCCAGCAGTGAAGGCAGACAGTGGGAGCAGTACTTC
CASSEGRQWEQYF
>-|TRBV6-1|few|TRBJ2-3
TGTGCCAGCAGTGAAGTGGGGAAGGGAATGTCTCCGCAGTATTTT
CASSEVGKGMSPQYF
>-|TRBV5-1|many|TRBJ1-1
TGCGCCAGCAGCCCACAGCCGACCGGGACTGAAGCTTTCTTT
CASSPQPTGTEAFF
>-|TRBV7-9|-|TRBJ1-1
TGTGCCAGCAGCCCAGGGACAATGGCTGAAGCTTTCTTT
CASSPGTMAEAFF
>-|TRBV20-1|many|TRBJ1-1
TGCAGTGCTAGAGATGGGGGAGCAGGTACTGAAGCTTTCTTT
CSARDGGAGTEAFF
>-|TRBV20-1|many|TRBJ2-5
TGCAGTGCTAGGGGGGGGACAGTGGCGACCCAGTACTTC
CSARGGTVATQYF
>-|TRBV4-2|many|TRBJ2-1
TGTGCCAGCAGCCCCCATTTGGGCAAGTACAATGAGCAGTTCTTC
CASSPHLGKYNEQFF
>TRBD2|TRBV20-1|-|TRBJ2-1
TGCAGTGCTGCCCCCCCCCAGCGGGGCTACAATGAGCAGCTCTTC
CSAAPPQRGYNEQLF
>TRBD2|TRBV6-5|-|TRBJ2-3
TGTGCCAGCAGTTCGCCTGGACTAGCGGGGATCACAGATACGCAGTATTTT
CASSSPGLAGITDTQYF
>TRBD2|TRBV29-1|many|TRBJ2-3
TGCAGCGTTGAGGGAGGGCCCGGCACAGATACGCAGTATTTT
CSVEGGPGTDTQYF
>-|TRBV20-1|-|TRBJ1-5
TGCAGTGCTCAGGTACTCACACGGGGAAGCAATCAGCCCCAGCATTTT
CSAQVLTRGSNQPQHF
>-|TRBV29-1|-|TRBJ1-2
TGCAGCGTTTTAACTGATGGCTACACCTTC
CSVLTDGYTF
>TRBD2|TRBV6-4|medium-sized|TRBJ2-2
TGTGCCAGCAGTACGGGAGGGGACACCGGGGAGCTGTTTTTT
CASSTGGDTGELFF
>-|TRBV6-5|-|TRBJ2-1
TGTGCCAGTAACCACGGGGGGCCTGTCAATGAGCAGTTCTTC
CASNHGGPVNEQFF
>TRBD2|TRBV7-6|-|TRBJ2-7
TGTGCCAGCAGCTTAGCTAGCGGGAGGGCCGGCGAGCAGTACTTC
CASSLASGRAGEQYF
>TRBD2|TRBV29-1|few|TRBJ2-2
TGCAGCGTTGGTGTGGCGGGAGGATCCGCCGGGGAGCTGTTTTTT
CSVGVAGGSAGELFF
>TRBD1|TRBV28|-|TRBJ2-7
TGTGCCAGCAGTTCCCCCGGGACAGGTAAGGAGCAGTACTTC
CASSSPGTGKEQYF
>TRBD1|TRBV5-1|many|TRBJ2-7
TGCGCCAGCAGCTTGGCCGGAGACAGGGTCGACGAGCAGTACTTC
CASSLAGDRVDEQYF
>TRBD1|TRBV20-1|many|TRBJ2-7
TGCAGTGCGGGGGCAGGGGGCGCTGGATACGAGCAGTACTTC
CSAGAGGAGYEQYF
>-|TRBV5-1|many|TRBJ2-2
TGCGCCAGCAGCTTGGGAGCGGTGGTTCCCGGGGAGCTGTTTTTT
CASSLGAVVPGELFF
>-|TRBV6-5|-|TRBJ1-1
TGTGCCAGCAGTTACTCGAAATTTTGGCGGGGAGGGACTGAAGCTTTCTTT
CASSYSKFWRGGTEAFF
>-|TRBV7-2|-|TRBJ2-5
TGTGCCAGCAGCTTTAAACGGTTACAAGAGACCCAGTACTTC
CASSFKRLQETQYF
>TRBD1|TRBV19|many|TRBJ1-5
TGTGCCAGTAGCCAAACTCAGACAGGGCCTCAGCCCCAGCATTTT
CASSQTQTGPQPQHF
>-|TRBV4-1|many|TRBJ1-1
TGCGCCAGCAGCCAAGAGCGAGGCACTGAAGCTTTCTTT
CASSQERGTEAFF
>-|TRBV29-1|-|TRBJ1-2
TGCAGCGCCGGAACAGGGACTAACTATGGCTACACCTTC
CSAGTGTNYGYTF
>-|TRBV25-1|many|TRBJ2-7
TGTGTCACGGGCAGGGGCTACGAGCAGTACTTC
CVTGRGYEQYF
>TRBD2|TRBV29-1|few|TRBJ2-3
TGCAGCGCGACTAGCGGGGTTTCTAGCACAGATACGCAGTATTTT
CSATSGVSSTDTQYF
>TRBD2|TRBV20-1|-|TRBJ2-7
TGCAGTGCCCAAGCGGGAGGCCGCTCCTACGAGCAGTACTTC
CSAQAGGRSYEQYF
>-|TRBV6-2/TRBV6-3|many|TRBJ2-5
TGTGCCAGCAGTGATTGGGAGACCCAGTACTTC
CASSDWETQYF
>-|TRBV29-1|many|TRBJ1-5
TGCAGCGTTCAGCAGGGAGGTTCAAATCAGCCCCAGCATTTT
CSVQQGGSNQPQHF
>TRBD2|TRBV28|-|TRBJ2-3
TGTGCCACGGCCGGGACTAGCGGTAGTAGCACAGATACGCAGTATTTT
CATAGTSGSSTDTQYF
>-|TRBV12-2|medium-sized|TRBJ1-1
TGTGCAAGTCGCTTAGATGCACACTTGAACACTGAAGCTTTCTTT
CASRLDAHLNTEAFF
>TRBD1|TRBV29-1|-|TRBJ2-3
TGCAGCGTGAAACAGGGGGCAGGGGCAGATACGCAGTATTTT
CSVKQGAGADTQYF
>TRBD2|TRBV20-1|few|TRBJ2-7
TGCAGTGCTAGAGATCGCCTACTAGCGGGAGGGGGGGTACACGAGCAGTACTTC
CSARDRLLAGGGVHEQYF
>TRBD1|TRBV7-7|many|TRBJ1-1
TGTGCTAGCAGCTTAGGCGAACAGGGGGCGTCCACTGAAGCTTTCTTT
CASSLGEQGASTEAFF
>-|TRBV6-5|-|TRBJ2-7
TGTGCCAGCAGTTACAGGGGACACGGGAACTACGAGCAGTACTTC
CASSYRGHGNYEQYF
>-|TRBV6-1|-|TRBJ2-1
TGTGCCAGCAGTGAATTTGAACAGCACAATGAGCAGTTCTTC
CASSEFEQHNEQFF
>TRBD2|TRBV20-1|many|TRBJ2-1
TGCAGTGCAACTAGCGGGGGGACGGGCTACAATGAGCAGTTCTTC
CSATSGGTGYNEQFF
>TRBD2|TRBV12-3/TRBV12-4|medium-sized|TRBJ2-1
TGTGCCAGCAGTCCCCTTCTAGCGGGGGGAGAAAATGAGCAGTTCTTC
CASSPLLAGGENEQFF
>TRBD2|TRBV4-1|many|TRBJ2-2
TGCGCCAGCAGCCAAGATCGGCTAGCGGGGGGGCTGAGCGGGGAGCTGTTTTTT
CASSQDRLAGGLSGELFF
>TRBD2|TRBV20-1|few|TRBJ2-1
TGCAGTGCTAGAGAACTACTCTCGCGGGAGTCCTTTTACAATGAGCAGTTCTTC
CSARELLSRESFYNEQFF
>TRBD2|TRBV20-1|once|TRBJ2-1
TGCAGTGCTAGAGGCGGCGGGAGGGGTTCCTACAATGAGCAGTTCTTC
CSARGGGRGSYNEQFF
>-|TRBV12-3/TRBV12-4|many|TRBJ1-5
TGTGCCAGCAGGACAGATGGGCAGCCCCAGCATTTT
CASRTDGQPQHF
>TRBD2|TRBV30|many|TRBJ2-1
TGTGCCTCTAGCGGGAGTTCCTACAATGAGCAGTTCTTC
CASSGSSYNEQFF
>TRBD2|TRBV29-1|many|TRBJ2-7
TGCAGCGTTGAGGCTAGCGGAACCTACGAGCAGTACTTC
CSVEASGTYEQYF
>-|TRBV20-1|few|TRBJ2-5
TGCAGTGCTAGAGGGACAGCCCAAGAGACCCAGTACTTC
CSARGTAQETQYF
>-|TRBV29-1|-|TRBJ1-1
TGCAGCGTTCTGGGGGAGGCCCTAGAAGCTTTCTTT
CSVLGEALEAFF
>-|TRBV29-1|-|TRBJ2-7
TGCAGCGTCGAGGAGGGGGTTTACGAGCAGTACTTC
CSVEEGVYEQYF
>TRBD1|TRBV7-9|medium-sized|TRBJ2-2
TGTGCCAGCAGATTTCCGGGACAGGGGATCGGGGAGCTGTTTTTT
CASRFPGQGIGELFF
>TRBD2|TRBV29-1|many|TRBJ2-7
TGCAGCGTAGTTAGCGGGTGGGGCTCCTACGAGCAGTACTTC
CSVVSGWGSYEQYF
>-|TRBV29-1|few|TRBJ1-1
TGCAGCGTTTCGTTCATGGGGGGCTATGAAGCTTTCTTT
CSVSFMGGYEAFF
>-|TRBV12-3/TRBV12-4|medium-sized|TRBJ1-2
TGTGCCAGCAGCCCAGGAGGGGCGTTGGGCTACACCTTC
CASSPGGALGYTF
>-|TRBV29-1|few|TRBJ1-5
TGCAGCGTTGGGACAGACATCAATCAGCCCCAGCATTTT
CSVGTDINQPQHF
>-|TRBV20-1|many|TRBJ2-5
TGCAGTGCTGTCATTCTGGGGGGCGAAGAGACCCAGTACTTC
CSAVILGGEETQYF
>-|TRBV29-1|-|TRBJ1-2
TGCAGCGCTGTAGGGGACTCAGGGGGCTACACCTTC
CSAVGDSGGYTF
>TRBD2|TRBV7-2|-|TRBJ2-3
TGTGCCAGCAGCTTATCTCGGTCGCCTAGCGGGAGCACAGATACGCAGTATTTT
CASSLSRSPSGSTDTQYF